The 22 T cell receptor beta chains reported below all come from one sample, sequenced in a study of OX40 agonist ivuxolimab in advanced cancers. The method was immunoSEQ multiplex PCR; TCRdb's version includes in-frame clones alone and lacks a portion of them. The sample records some 61,000 clones, over 80% being singletons. Sequencing was performed on CD4+ or CD8+ T cells sorted from blood, taken in a trial of the OX40 agonist ivuxolimab. The origin of the receptors is an adult with an advanced solid tumor such as melanoma, head and neck, liver or kidney cancer.

V is TRBV6-6 and J is TRBJ1-4; D not certain. CDR1 is MNHNY and CDR2 is SVGAGI in the germline V gene (reference sequence). Trimming took 10 bases from V and 8 from J, leaving 20 bases between them. This CDR3 has 14 amino acids. CDR3 amino acids: CATRAEAGVEKLFF. In DNA, the CDR3 is TGTGCCACCCGGGCGGAGGCGGGTGTGGAAAAACTGTTTTTT.

The CDR3 sequence: CASSVLAESYEQYF. The CDR3 coding sequence is TGTGCCAGCAGCGTGCTAGCGGAAAGCTACGAGCAGTACTTC. The chain has TRBV9 and TRBJ2-7; TRBD2 matches at 7 bases. The CDR3 length is 14 residues. With 2 bases clipped from V and 3 bases from J, the junction kept 5 bases outside the gene matches. Germline loops: CDR1 SGDLS, CDR2 YYNGEE.

The rearrangement links TRBV28 to TRBJ2-2, with D possibly being TRBD1 or TRBD2 (5 bases each). Trimming cost V 8 bases and J 3 bases, with 10 bases left between them. CDR3 length: 13 residues. CDR1 is MDHEN and CDR2 is SYDVKM in the germline V gene. CDR3 sequence (DNA): TGTGCCAGCGGGGACCAAGACACCGGGGAGCTGTTTTTT. It yields the protein CASGDQDTGELFF.

The chain links TRBV28 to TRBJ2-1, with 8 bases fitting TRBD2. Germline V gives CDR1 MDHEN, CDR2 SYDVKM. This CDR3 has 16 residues. With 6 bases clipped from V and 3 bases from J, the junction kept 10 bases outside the gene matches. CDR3 protein: CASRPPGGGNYNEQFF. The CDR3 DNA reads as TGTGCCAGCAGGCCCCCCGGGGGGGGTAACTACAATGAGCAGTTCTTC.

The rearrangement uses TRBV18 and TRBJ2-2; D unclear. The V end lost 0 bases, the J end lost 1 base, and 3 bases lay between the germline ends. Germline V gene data show CDR1 as KGHSH and CDR2 as LQKENI. The CDR3 runs 14 residues. CDR3 nucleotides: TGTGCCAGCTCACCACCCAGGAACACCGGGGAGCTGTTTTTT. Its translation is CASSPPRNTGELFF.

The chain uses TRBV4-2 and TRBJ2-1; 14 bases match TRBD2. Germline CDR1 reads LGHNA; CDR2 reads YNFKEQ. This CDR3 comprises 20 residues. V dropped 4 bases and J dropped 1; count of bases not matched to a gene: 12. CDR3 region: CASSPRGLAGEVLSYNEQFF. The CDR3 DNA is TGTGCCAGCAGCCCACGGGGACTAGCGGGAGAGGTCTTATCCTACAATGAGCAGTTCTTC.

J is TRBJ2-7 and V is TRBV28; 7 bases line up with TRBD1. The ends lost 8 bases at V and 3 bases at J; junction bases unmatched: 10. Germline V gives CDR1 MDHEN, CDR2 SYDVKM. The CDR3 totals 14 residues. The chain's CDR3 is CASLQTGNRYEQYF. As DNA, the CDR3 is TGTGCCAGCCTACAGACAGGGAACCGCTACGAGCAGTACTTC.

The chain joins TRBV7-8 to TRBJ1-2; 8 positions match TRBD1. V shed 4 bases and J 5 bases; nucleotides not matched to a gene: 9. CDR1 is SGHVS, CDR2 FQNEAQ, per germline. The CDR3 runs to 15 residues. DNA of the CDR3: TGTGCCAGCAGCTCCCGCGGGGGACAGGTGTATGGCTACACCTTC. Its protein product is CASSSRGGQVYGYTF.

The chain employs TRBV4-2 and TRBJ2-7, with 8 bases matching TRBD2. CDR1 LGHNA and CDR2 YNFKEQ come from the germline V gene. V lost 5 bases to trimming and J lost 4 bases; unmatched junction nucleotides: 10. The CDR3 loop spans 15 amino acids. As DNA, the CDR3 is TGTGCCAGCAGCTCAACAGCGGGAGCCCAATACGAGCAGTACTTC. Its translation is CASSSTAGAQYEQYF.

The chain carries TRBV30 and TRBJ1-2; the D is unclear. The CDR3 loop spans 14 amino acids. Trimming took off 0 bases at V and 4 bases at J, with 12 bases between the two ends. CDR1 GTSNPN and CDR2 SVGIG come from the germline V gene (reference sequence). The CDR3 sequence: CAWSVLGIGYGYTF. For the CDR3, the DNA is TGTGCCTGGAGTGTACTGGGGATCGGCTATGGCTACACCTTC.

This clone was picked up a small number of times. The rearrangement uses TRBV4-1 and TRBJ2-4; TRBD1 aligns across 7 bases. The J segment lost 5 bases and the V segment lost 4 bases, leaving 17 bases of the junction unmatched. The V gene's germline CDR1 is MGHRA and CDR2 YSYEKL. This CDR3 region has 18 residues. The CDR3: CASSLSLTRGFGQNIQYF. CDR3 sequence (DNA): TGCGCCAGCAGCCTATCTTTAACCAGGGGGTTCGGCCAAAACATTCAGTACTTC.

The rearrangement links TRBV4-1 to TRBJ2-5, with 12 bases fitting TRBD1. The V and J ends lost 4 bases and 4 bases, in that order; junction bases with no gene match: 10. Germline CDR1 reads MGHRA; CDR2 reads YSYEKL. This CDR3 has 17 amino acids. The CDR3 sequence is CASSRIPGQGARETQYF. CDR3 bases: TGCGCCAGCAGCCGAATTCCGGGACAGGGGGCGAGAGAGACCCAGTACTTC.

This clone came up a few times. This chain connects TRBV28 to TRBJ2-1; 9 bases are a match to TRBD2. Losses at the gene ends were 5 bases for V and 0 bases for J; bases not matched to a gene: 14. The length of the CDR3 is 19 residues. Germline CDR1 reads MDHEN; CDR2 reads SYDVKM. Here the CDR3 DNA reads TGTGCCAGCAGTCCTCGTTATAGCGGGAGATCATTCTCCTACAATGAGCAGTTCTTC. Amino acids: CASSPRYSGRSFSYNEQFF.

V is TRBV5-1 and J is TRBJ2-5, with D uncertain. Germline CDR1 SGHRS, CDR2 YFSETQ. The CDR3 spans 14 residues. V shed 0 bases and J shed 2 bases, with 8 bases lying between them. The CDR3 spells CASSLVRQQETQYF. The CDR3 DNA is TGCGCCAGCAGCTTGGTAAGGCAGCAAGAGACCCAGTACTTC.

The chain couples TRBV11-2 to TRBJ2-3, with D perhaps TRBD2 (6 bases). Germline CDR1 SGHAT, CDR2 FQNNGV. This CDR3 comprises 17 residues. V lost 5 bases and J lost 3, with 21 bases in between. CDR3 sequence reads: CASSPTRRTGSTDTQYF. CDR3 nucleotides: TGTGCCAGCAGCCCGACTAGAAGAACAGGTTCGACAGATACGCAGTATTTT.

The V gene is TRBV4-3, the J gene TRBJ1-4; the D gene is possibly TRBD1 (6 bases). Per germline, CDR1 LGHNA and CDR2 YSLEER. The length of the CDR3 is 16 residues. V lost 3 bases and J lost 0, with 11 bases in between. CDR3 amino acids: CASSQRGGATNEKLFF. DNA for the CDR3: TGCGCCAGCAGCCAGCGTGGGGGCGCAACTAATGAAAAACTGTTTTTT.

The V call is TRBV4-1, the J call TRBJ2-1; 10 bases fit TRBD1. This CDR3 region has 16 residues. Germline CDR1 and CDR2: MGHRA and YSYEKL. Trimming cost V 2 bases and J 8 bases; bases outside gene matches: 9. CDR3 amino acids: CASSQTGTGVLDEQFF. The CDR3 DNA follows: TGCGCCAGCAGCCAAACCGGGACAGGGGTATTAGATGAGCAGTTCTTC.

The chain carries TRBV7-2 and TRBJ2-2, with a possible D match to TRBD2 (5 bases). Deletions cut 5 bases from V and 4 bases from J, with 20 bases between. The CDR3 totals 17 residues. Looked up from germline, CDR1 is SGHTA and CDR2 is FQGNSA. This CDR3 is CASSPELIRTSTGELFF. The CDR3, as DNA: TGTGCCAGCAGCCCCGAGCTTATACGAACTAGCACCGGGGAGCTGTTTTTT.

V gene TRBV4-1 combines with J gene TRBJ1-5; D may be TRBD1 (6 bases). Trimming stripped 1 base from V and 0 bases from J, with 16 bases between. The length of the CDR3 is 18 residues. Germline loops: CDR1 MGHRA, CDR2 YSYEKL. CDR3 sequence (DNA): TGCGCCAGCAGCCAAGCCCCGACAGGACGATATAGCAATCAGCCCCAGCATTTT. Amino acid sequence: CASSQAPTGRYSNQPQHF.

The chain is built from TRBV5-1 and TRBJ1-5, with no clear D. The CDR3 runs to 15 residues. CDR1 is SGHRS, CDR2 YFSETQ, per germline. V was pared by 0 bases and J by 2 bases, with 9 bases between. The CDR3 sequence: CASSLGGRGNQPQHF. In DNA, the CDR3 is TGCGCCAGCAGCTTGGGGGGTAGGGGCAATCAGCCCCAGCATTTT.

The chain employs TRBV4-3 and TRBJ2-7; unclear D gene. Germline CDR1 LGHNA, CDR2 YSLEER. V gave up 3 bases and J gave up 1 base, with 16 bases separating them. CDR3 length: 16 amino acids. CDR3 sequence reads: CASSHLPRPSSYEQYF. In DNA form, the CDR3 reads TGCGCCAGCAGCCACTTGCCACGGCCATCGTCCTACGAGCAGTACTTC.

J is TRBJ1-2 and V is TRBV7-6; tentatively, D is TRBD1 (6 bases). V was clipped by 1 base and J by 4 bases, with 16 bases between them. Germline V gene sequence: CDR1 SGHVS, CDR2 FNYEAQ. This CDR3 has 16 residues. CDR3 nucleotide sequence: TGTGCCAGCAGCTTAGGCGGGGGCGACCGAGCCTATGGCTACACCTTC. The encoded protein is CASSLGGGDRAYGYTF. Variable domain in full (rest from reference TRBV7-6 and TRBJ1-2): GAGVSQSPRYKVTKRGQDVALRCDPISGHVSLYWYRQALGQGPEFLTYFNYEAQQDKSGLPNDRFSAERPEGSISTLTIQRTEQRDSAMYRCASSLGGGDRAYGYTFGSGTRLTVV.